These 18 T cell receptor beta chains came from one sample sequenced in a study of blood T cell repertoires in COVID-19. Some clones are missing from TCRdb's copy, which holds only in-frame ones; the method was immunoSEQ multiplex PCR. Of 250,000 or so clones listed, more than 75% are singletons. Sequenced sample: peripheral blood. The origin of the receptors is a woman in her thirties or forties who had recovered from COVID-19.

The V call is TRBV2, the J call TRBJ2-7; 10 bases are shared with TRBD1. Unmatched junction bases numbered 8, after V lost 6 bases and J lost 3 bases. Germline loops: CDR1 SNHLY, CDR2 FYNNEI. The CDR3 contains 15 residues. The CDR3 nucleotides are TGTGCCAGCAGGACAGGGGGCGGACCTTACTACGAGCAGTACTTC. It specifies CASRTGGGPYYEQYF. The full variable domain, its missing parts supplied by reference TRBV2 and TRBJ2-7, is EPEVTQTPSHQVTQMGQEVILRCVPISNHLYFYWYRQILGQKVEFLVSFYNNEISEKSEIFDDQFSVERPDGSNFTLKIRSTKLEDSAMYFCASRTGGGPYYEQYFGPGTRLTVT.

The chain employs TRBV10-3 and TRBJ2-2, with 7 nucleotides matching TRBD1. J was trimmed by 5 bases and V by 4 bases; bases with no gene match: 7. CDR1 is ENHRY and CDR2 is SYGVKD in the germline V gene. CDR3 size: 15 residues. The CDR3 nucleotides are TGTGCCATCAGTGGCCGACAGGGACGGACCGGGGAGCTGTTTTTT. It is translated as CAISGRQGRTGELFF.

The chain joins TRBV6-2 or TRBV6-3 to TRBJ1-6; 7 bases are a match to TRBD1. Germline loops: CDR1 MNHEY, CDR2 SVGEGT. CDR3 length equals 14 residues. The ends lost 5 bases at V and 10 bases at J; junction bases unmatched: 8. The chain's CDR3 is CASSTGQVGSPLHF. The DNA of the CDR3 is TGTGCCAGCAGTACTGGACAGGTGGGGTCACCCCTCCACTTT.

Written as DNA, the CDR3 is TGTGCCTGGAGTCAGAGGACAGAATATTCACCCCTCCACTTT. Its translation: CAWSQRTEYSPLHF. The J gene is TRBJ1-6, the V gene TRBV30; D may be TRBD1 (6 bases). Looked up from germline, CDR1 is GTSNPN and CDR2 is SVGIG (reference sequence). V gave up 2 bases and J gave up 8 bases, with 13 bases separating them. The CDR3 is 14 amino acids.

V and J are TRBV7-8 and TRBJ2-7, with 8 bases identical to TRBD1. With V trimmed by 5 bases and J by 3 bases, 9 bases remained unmatched. The CDR3 runs to 15 residues. Looked up from germline, CDR1 is SGHVS and CDR2 is FQNEAQ. The DNA for the CDR3 is TGTGCCAGCAGCGAAAGGACAGGGACCCTCTACGAGCAGTACTTC. It is translated as CASSERTGTLYEQYF.

The chain employs TRBV5-6 and TRBJ2-2; possible D gene TRBD1, 5 bases. The CDR3 length is 14 residues. V was cut by 4 bases and J by 6 bases, with 13 bases left in between. Germline CDR1 is SGHDT and CDR2 is YYEEEE. The DNA for the CDR3 is TGTGCCAGCAGCCTTACAGGAAAACCCGGGGAGCTGTTTTTT. Its translation is CASSLTGKPGELFF.

The V and J genes are TRBV4-3 and TRBJ1-2, with D perhaps matching TRBD1 (5 bases). In germline, CDR1 is LGHNA, CDR2 YSLEER. This CDR3 is built from 18 residues. Trimming pared 2 bases from V and 1 base from J, leaving 20 bases between. CDR3 amino acids: CASSQNAGAGPHNYGYTF. CDR3 bases: TGCGCCAGCAGCCAAAACGCTGGGGCAGGTCCACATAACTATGGCTACACCTTC.

The chain is built from TRBV27 and TRBJ1-1; D is unresolved. The CDR3 has 15 residues. V was clipped by 1 base and J by 6 bases, with 15 bases between them. In germline, CDR1 is MNHEY, CDR2 SMNVEV (reference sequence). CDR3 residues: CASSLLGGAVAEAFF. The DNA for the CDR3 is TGTGCCAGCAGTTTATTAGGAGGTGCCGTCGCTGAAGCTTTCTTT.

This chain links TRBV9 with TRBJ1-3; D is uncertain. Germline-derived CDR1 and CDR2 are SGDLS and YYNGEE. Trimming took off 4 bases at V and 4 bases at J, with 15 bases between the two ends. The CDR3 spans 15 residues. CDR3 nucleotides: TGTGCCAGCAGCCCAACCCGGGGAGAGGGAAACACCATATATTTT. It is translated as CASSPTRGEGNTIYF.

The V and J genes are TRBV6-5 and TRBJ2-7; 8 bases agree with TRBD1. The CDR3 extends over 14 amino acids. Unmatched junction bases numbered 7, after V lost 4 bases and J lost 5 bases. CDR1 is MNHEY, CDR2 SVGAGI, per germline. CDR3 sequence: CASSSHRGMNEQYF. In DNA, the CDR3 is TGTGCCAGCAGTTCGCACAGGGGGATGAACGAGCAGTACTTC.

Only a few counts were recorded for this clone. V and J are TRBV5-6 and TRBJ2-7, with 11 bases that match TRBD1. CDR1 and CDR2 (germline): SGHDT, YYEEEE. V shed 4 bases and J 7 bases; nucleotides not matched to a gene: 13. This CDR3 contains 16 residues. CDR3 DNA: TGTGCCAGCAGCACAAAACAGGGACAGGGGGTATGGGAGCAGTACTTC. As protein: CASSTKQGQGVWEQYF.

The rearrangement joins TRBV3-1 (or the pseudogene TRBV3-2) to TRBJ1-1, with 8 bases fitting TRBD1. The length of the CDR3 is 13 residues. The ends lost 4 bases at V and 9 bases at J; junction bases unmatched: 7. Germline CDR1 is LGHDT and CDR2 is YNNKEL (reference sequence). In nucleotides, the CDR3 is TGTGCCAGCAGCCCGCGCAGGGGGCAGAAAGCTTTCTTT. It yields the protein CASSPRRGQKAFF.

The chain carries TRBV19 and TRBJ1-2; D gene unclear. Trimming removed 4 bases from V and 7 bases from J, with 19 bases in between. There are 15 residues in the CDR3. Germline CDR1 is LNHDA and CDR2 is SQIVND (reference sequence). The DNA of the CDR3 is TGTGCCAGTAGTACACCCTGGGAGGGCCGGGGTGGCTACACCTTC. It is translated as CASSTPWEGRGGYTF.

The gene calls are TRBV30 and TRBJ1-3; D gene unclear. The V gene's germline CDR1 is GTSNPN and CDR2 SVGIG (reference sequence). The germline V and J ends were trimmed by 6 bases and 0 bases, with 33 bases remaining between them. The CDR3 is 21 amino acids. CDR3 coding DNA: TGTGCCTGCCGGGTTAGGGATTCGACGGGCGGGCCAAACTACTCTGGAAACACCATATATTTT. Translation gives CACRVRDSTGGPNYSGNTIYF.

A note on this clone: Its ends do not fully match the called genes, so a read error is possible. This chain joins TRBV7-7 and TRBJ2-5, with TRBD1 matching over 9 bases. The CDR3 contains 15 residues. Germline loops: CDR1 SSHAT, CDR2 FNYEAQ (reference sequence). The CDR3 spells CASSLGGQGAETQYF. CDR3 nucleotide sequence: TGTGCTAGCAGCTTGGGGGGACAGGGTGCGGAGACCCAGTACTTC.

The chain links TRBV6-2 or TRBV6-3 to TRBJ1-5; maybe TRBD1 (5 bases). The length of the CDR3 is 15 residues. V lost 5 bases to trimming and J lost 2 bases, with 13 bases between them. Germline-derived CDR1 and CDR2 are MNHEY and SVGEGT. The CDR3 bases are TGTGCCAGCAGTCAAAAGGGGATTGGCAATCAGCCCCAGCATTTT. Translating it yields CASSQKGIGNQPQHF.

This chain joins TRBV5-1 and TRBJ1-2; 7 bases map to TRBD1. Germline V CDR1 and CDR2: SGHRS, YFSETQ. V shed 8 bases, J shed 3 bases, and the junction held 10 bases outside the gene matches. There are 14 residues in the CDR3. The DNA of the CDR3 is TGCGCCAGTGGCTTAACTACAGGGGACTATGGCTACACCTTC. It yields the protein CASGLTTGDYGYTF.

The V gene is TRBV4-1, the J gene TRBJ1-4; 9 nucleotides line up with TRBD1. Germline assignment: CDR1 MGHRA and CDR2 YSYEKL. The CDR3 has 15 residues. J was trimmed by 8 bases and V by 2 bases; bases with no gene match: 6. The CDR3 DNA sequence: TGCGCCAGCAGCCAACCTGGGACAGGGAAGGAAAAACTGTTTTTT. Translation gives CASSQPGTGKEKLFF.